This record looks at one T cell receptor beta chain sequence and its context. These data come from a study of blood T cell repertoires in COVID-19. Study details: PBMCs, B-cell-depleted T cells, or T cells were the source of the cDNA or gDNA that made up the material.

The ends lost 3 bases at V and 7 bases at J; junction bases unmatched: 6. CDR1 is LNHDA, CDR2 SQIVND, per germline (reference sequence). This CDR3 is built from 15 residues. Original processing notes: Cell counts per sample came from amplifying reference gene primers. Some clones are missing from TCRdb's copy, which holds only in-frame ones; the method was immunoSEQ multiplex PCR. V and J calls and clone size are as listed in that table; D and trimming were resolved from the DNA. The top ten hold more than 4.5% of the sample, which has 30,000 to 35,000 clones, roughly 93% seen once. Sequencing was performed on peripheral blood. This receptor was obtained from a human donor in a cohort sampled during active COVID-19. The chain has TRBV19 and TRBJ2-2; 9 bases match TRBD2. The CDR3 DNA reads TGTGCCAGTAGTATTCCCGGACTAGCGTACGGGGAGCTGTTTTTT. It encodes CASSIPGLAYGELFF.